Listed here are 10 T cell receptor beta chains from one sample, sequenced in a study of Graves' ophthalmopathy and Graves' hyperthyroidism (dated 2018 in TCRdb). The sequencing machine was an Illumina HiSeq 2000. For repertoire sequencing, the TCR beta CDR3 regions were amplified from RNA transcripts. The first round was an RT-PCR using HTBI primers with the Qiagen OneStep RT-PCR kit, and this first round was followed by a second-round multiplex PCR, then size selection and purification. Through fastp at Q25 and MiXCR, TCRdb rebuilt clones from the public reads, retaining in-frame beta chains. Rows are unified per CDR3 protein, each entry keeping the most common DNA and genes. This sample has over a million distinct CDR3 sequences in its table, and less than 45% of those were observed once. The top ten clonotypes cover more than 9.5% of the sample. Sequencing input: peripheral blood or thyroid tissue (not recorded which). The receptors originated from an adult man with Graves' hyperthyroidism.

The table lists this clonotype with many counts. This chain's CDR3 is CSARDSYRGQNEKLFF. For the CDR3, the DNA is TGCAGTGCTAGAGACAGCTACAGGGGGCAAAATGAAAAACTGTTTTTT. The gene calls are TRBV20-1 and TRBJ1-4; 9 nucleotides line up with TRBD1. V lost 0 bases, J lost 5 bases, and 7 bases stayed unmatched. The CDR3 covers 16 residues. The germline gives CDR1 DFQATT, CDR2 SNEGSKA (reference sequence).

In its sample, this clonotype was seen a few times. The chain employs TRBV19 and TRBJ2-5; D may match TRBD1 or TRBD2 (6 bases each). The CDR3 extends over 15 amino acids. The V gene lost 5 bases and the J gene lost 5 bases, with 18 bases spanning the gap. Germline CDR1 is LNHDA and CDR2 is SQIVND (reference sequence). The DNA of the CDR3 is TGTGCCAGTAGTGAAAACAGGGATGGGGGGGAGACCCAGTACTTC. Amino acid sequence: CASSENRDGGETQYF.

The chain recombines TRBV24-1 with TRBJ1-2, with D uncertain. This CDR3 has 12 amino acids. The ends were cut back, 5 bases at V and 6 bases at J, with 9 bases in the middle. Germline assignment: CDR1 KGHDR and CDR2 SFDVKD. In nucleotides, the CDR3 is TGTGCCACCAGTGGGTCAGGCCATGGCTACACCTTC. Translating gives CATSGSGHGYTF.

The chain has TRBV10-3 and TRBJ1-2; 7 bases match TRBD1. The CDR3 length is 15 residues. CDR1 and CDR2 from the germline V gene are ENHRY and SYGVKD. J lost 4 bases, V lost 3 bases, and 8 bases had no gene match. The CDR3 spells CAISERGLTTYGYTF. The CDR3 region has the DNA TGTGCCATCAGTGAAAGGGGGCTGACTACCTATGGCTACACCTTC.

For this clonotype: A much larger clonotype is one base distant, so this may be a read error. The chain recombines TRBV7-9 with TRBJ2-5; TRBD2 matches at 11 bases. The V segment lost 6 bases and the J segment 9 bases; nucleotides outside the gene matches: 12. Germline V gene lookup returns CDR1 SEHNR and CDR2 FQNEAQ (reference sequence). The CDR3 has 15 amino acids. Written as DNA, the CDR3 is TGTGCCAGCAGTTTGACTAGCGGGGTTGGTGGTGCCCAGTACTTC. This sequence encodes CASSLTSGVGGAQYF.

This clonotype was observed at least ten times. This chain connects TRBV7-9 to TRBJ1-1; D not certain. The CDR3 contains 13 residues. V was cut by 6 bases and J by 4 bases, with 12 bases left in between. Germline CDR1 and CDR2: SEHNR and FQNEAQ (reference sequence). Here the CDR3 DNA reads TGTGCCAGCAGACAAGATCGGGGCACTGAAGCTTTCTTT. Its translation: CASRQDRGTEAFF.

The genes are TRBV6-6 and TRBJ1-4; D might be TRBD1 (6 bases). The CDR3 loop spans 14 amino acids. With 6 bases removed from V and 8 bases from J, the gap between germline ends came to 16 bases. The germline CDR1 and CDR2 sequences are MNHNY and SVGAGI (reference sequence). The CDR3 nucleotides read TGTGCCAGCAGAACGGGGGCGGCCGGGGAAAAACTGTTTTTT. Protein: CASRTGAAGEKLFF.

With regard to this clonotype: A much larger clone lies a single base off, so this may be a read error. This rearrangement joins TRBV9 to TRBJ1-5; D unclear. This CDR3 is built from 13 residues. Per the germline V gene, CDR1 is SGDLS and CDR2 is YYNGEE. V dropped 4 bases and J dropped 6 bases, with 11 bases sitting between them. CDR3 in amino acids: CASSPIPSQPQHF. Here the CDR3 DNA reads TGTGCCAGCAGCCCAATTCCCAGTCAGCCCCAGCATTTT.

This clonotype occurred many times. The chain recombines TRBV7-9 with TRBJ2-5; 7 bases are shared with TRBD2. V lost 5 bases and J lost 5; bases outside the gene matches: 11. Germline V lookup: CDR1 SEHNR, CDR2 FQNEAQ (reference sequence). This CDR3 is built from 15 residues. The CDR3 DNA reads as TGTGCCAGCAGCAGTACGCGGGGGTCTCAGGAGACCCAGTACTTC. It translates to CASSSTRGSQETQYF. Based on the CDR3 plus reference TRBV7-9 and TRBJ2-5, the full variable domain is DTGVSQNPRHKITKRGQNVTFRCDPISEHNRLYWYRQTLGQGPEFLTYFQNEAQLEKSRLLSDRFSAERPKGSFSTLEIQRTEQGDSAMYLCASSSTRGSQETQYFGPGTRLLVL.

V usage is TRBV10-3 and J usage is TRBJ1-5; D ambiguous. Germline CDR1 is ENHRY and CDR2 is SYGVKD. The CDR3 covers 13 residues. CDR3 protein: CASGQVPGQPQHF. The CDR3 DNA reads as TGTGCTAGCGGCCAGGTCCCTGGACAGCCCCAGCATTTT.